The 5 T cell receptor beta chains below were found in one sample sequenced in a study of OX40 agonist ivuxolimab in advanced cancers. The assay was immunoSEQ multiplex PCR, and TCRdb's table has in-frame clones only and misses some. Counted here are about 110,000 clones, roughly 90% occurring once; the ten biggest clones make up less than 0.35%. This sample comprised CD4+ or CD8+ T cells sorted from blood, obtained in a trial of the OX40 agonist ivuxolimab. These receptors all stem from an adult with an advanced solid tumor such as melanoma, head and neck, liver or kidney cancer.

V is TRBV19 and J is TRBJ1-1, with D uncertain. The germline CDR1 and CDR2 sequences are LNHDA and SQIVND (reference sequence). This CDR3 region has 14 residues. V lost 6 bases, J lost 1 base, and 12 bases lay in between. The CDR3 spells CASSLDTSNTEAFF. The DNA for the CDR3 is TGTGCCAGTAGCCTCGACACTTCGAACACTGAAGCTTTCTTT.

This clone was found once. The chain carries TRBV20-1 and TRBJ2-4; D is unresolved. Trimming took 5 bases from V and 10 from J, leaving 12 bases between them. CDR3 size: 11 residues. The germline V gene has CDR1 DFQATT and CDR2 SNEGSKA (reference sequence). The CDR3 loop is CSAPSNWIQYF. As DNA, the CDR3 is TGCAGTGCTCCCTCCAATTGGATTCAGTACTTC.

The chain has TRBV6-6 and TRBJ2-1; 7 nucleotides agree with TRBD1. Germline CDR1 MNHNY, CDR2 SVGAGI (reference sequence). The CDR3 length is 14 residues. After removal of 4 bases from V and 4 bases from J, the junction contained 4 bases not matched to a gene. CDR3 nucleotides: TGTGCCAGCAGTTTTGGACAGGAATACAATGAGCAGTTCTTC. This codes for CASSFGQEYNEQFF.

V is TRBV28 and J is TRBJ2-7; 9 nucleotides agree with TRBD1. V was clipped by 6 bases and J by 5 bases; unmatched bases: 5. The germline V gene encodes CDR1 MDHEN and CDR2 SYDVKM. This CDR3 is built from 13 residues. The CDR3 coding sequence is TGTGCCAGCAGATATACAGGGGGCAACGAGCAGTACTTC. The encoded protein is CASRYTGGNEQYF.

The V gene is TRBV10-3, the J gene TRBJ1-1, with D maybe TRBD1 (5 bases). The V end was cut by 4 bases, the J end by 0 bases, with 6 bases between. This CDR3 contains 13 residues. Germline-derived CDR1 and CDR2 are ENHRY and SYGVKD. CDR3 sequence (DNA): TGTGCCATCAGTGCGGGGGTGAACACTGAAGCTTTCTTT. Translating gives CAISAGVNTEAFF.